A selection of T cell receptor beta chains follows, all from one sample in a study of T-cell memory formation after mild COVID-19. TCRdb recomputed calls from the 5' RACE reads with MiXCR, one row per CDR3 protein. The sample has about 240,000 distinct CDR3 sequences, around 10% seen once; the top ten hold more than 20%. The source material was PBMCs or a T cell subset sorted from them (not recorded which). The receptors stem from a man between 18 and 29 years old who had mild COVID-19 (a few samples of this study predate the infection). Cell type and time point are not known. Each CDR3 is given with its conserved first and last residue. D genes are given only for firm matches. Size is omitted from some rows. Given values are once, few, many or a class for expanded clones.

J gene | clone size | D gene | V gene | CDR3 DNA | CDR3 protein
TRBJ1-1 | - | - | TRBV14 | TGTGCCTCGGGTGGCACTGAAGCTTTCTTT | CASGGTEAFF
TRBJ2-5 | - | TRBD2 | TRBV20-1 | TGCAGTGCCCGGCACAGGCGGGGGTGGCAAGAGACCCAGTACTTC | CSARHRRGWQETQYF
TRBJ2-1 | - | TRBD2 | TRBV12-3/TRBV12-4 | TGTGCCAGCAGTGCCAACGCGGGGGATGAGCAGTTCTTC | CASSANAGDEQFF
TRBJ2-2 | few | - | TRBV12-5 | TGTGCTAGTGGTCCCGTGGCGGCCGGCACCGGGGAGCTGTTTTTT | CASGPVAAGTGELFF
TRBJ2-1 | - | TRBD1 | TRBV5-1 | TGCGCCATCACCACCCTAATAAGACAGGGGGGTAACAATGAGCAGTTCTTC | CAITTLIRQGGNNEQFF
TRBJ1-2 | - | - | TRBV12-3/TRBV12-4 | TGTGCCAGCAGTTCCACCGATTGGGGTGGCTACACCTTC | CASSSTDWGGYTF
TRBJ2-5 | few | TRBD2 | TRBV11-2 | TGTGCCAGCAGCTCACTAGCGCCGCAAGAGACCCAGTACTTC | CASSSLAPQETQYF
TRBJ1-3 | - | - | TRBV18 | TGTGCCAGCTCGCGGACAGAGGAAAACACCATATATTTT | CASSRTEENTIYF
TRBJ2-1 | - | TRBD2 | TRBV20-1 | TGCAGTGCTAGAGGGCTAGCGGGGCGATACAATGAGCAGTTCTTC | CSARGLAGRYNEQFF
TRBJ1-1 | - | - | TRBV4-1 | TGCGCCAGCAGCCAAGAGTTCGGAGGTTCGAACACTGAAGCTTTCTTT | CASSQEFGGSNTEAFF
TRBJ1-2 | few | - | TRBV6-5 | TGTGCCAGCAGTTACTCGTTGGGATATGGCTACACCTTC | CASSYSLGYGYTF
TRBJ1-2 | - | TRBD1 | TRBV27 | TGTGCCAGCAGTTTATCGCCAGGGGGCAGCCAGGCCTCCTATGGCTACACCTTC | CASSLSPGGSQASYGYTF
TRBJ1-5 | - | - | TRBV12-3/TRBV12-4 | TGTGCCAGCAGTTTCTCCGGATTCTCTAATCAGCCCCAGCATTTT | CASSFSGFSNQPQHF
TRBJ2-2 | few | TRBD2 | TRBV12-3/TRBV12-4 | TGTGCCAGCAGTTTGGCGACTAGCGGGGGTAGGACCGGGGAGCTGTTTTTT | CASSLATSGGRTGELFF
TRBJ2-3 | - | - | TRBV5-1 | TGCGCCAGCAGCTTGGCGGTAGATACGCAGTATTTT | CASSLAVDTQYF
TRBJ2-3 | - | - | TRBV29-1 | TGCAGCGTAGGAAGCACAGATACGCAGTATTTT | CSVGSTDTQYF
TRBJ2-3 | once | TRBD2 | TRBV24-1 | TGTGCCACCAGTGATTTTGGCGTTCTAGCGGGGCAATCAGATACGCAGTATTTT | CATSDFGVLAGQSDTQYF
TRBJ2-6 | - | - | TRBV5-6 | TGTGCCAGCCAGGGTGTCTCTGGGGCCAACGTCCTGACTTTC | CASQGVSGANVLTF
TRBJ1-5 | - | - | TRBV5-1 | TGCGCCAGCAGCCTTTCGGGTCGTGGGGAGCCCCAGCATTTT | CASSLSGRGEPQHF
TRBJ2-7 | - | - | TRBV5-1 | TGCGCCAGCAGCTTGGATACGAAGAGGGGGTTAGCCTACGAGCAGTACTTC | CASSLDTKRGLAYEQYF
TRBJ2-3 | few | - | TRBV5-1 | TGCGCCAGCAGCCCTGAGAACACAGATACGCAGTATTTT | CASSPENTDTQYF
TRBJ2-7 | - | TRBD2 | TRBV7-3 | TGTGCCAGCAGCTTCTCGGCGGGGGGGCCCTACGAGCAGTACTTC | CASSFSAGGPYEQYF
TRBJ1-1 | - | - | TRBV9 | TGTGCCAGCAGCGGGGGGGGCCCCCCAGGGGACACTGAAGCTTTCTTT | CASSGGGPPGDTEAFF
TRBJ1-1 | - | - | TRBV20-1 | TGCAGTGCTAGAGGGCAGGGAGGGAACACTGAAGCTTTCTTT | CSARGQGGNTEAFF
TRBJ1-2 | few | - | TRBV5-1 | TGCGCCAGCAGGGGAGGGTCAGAGAACTATGGCTACACCTTC | CASRGGSENYGYTF
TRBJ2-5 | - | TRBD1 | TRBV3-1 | TGTGCCAGCGACCCGGGACAGGGCTTCCAAGAGACCCAGTACTTC | CASDPGQGFQETQYF
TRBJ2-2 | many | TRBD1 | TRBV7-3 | TGTGCCAGCAGCCAACAGGGGGCCCCCGGGGAGCTGTTTTTT | CASSQQGAPGELFF
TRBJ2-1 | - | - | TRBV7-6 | TGTGCCAGCAGCTTATGGCTGAACAATGAACAGTTCTTC | CASSLWLNNEQFF
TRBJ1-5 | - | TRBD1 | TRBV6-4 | TGTGCCAGGAAACAGGGGGCAGCTCAGCCCCAGCATTTT | CARKQGAAQPQHF
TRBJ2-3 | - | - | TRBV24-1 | TGTGCCACCGGTGAGGCCACAGATACGCAGTATTTT | CATGEATDTQYF
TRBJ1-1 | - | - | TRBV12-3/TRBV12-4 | TGTGCCAGCAGTTTTAACACGAACACTGAAGCTTTCTTT | CASSFNTNTEAFF
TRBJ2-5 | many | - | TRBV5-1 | TGCGCCAGCAGCTTTCACAGACAGGTTGTAGAGACCCAGTACTTC | CASSFHRQVVETQYF
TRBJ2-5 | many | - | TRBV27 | TGTGCCAGCAGTTTATCGTCTGCCGCATGGGCCCAGTACTTC | CASSLSSAAWAQYF
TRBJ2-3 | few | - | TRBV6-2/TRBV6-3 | TGTGCCAGCAGTACCGATGTGGTCCGGGAGAGCACAGATACGCAGTATTTT | CASSTDVVRESTDTQYF
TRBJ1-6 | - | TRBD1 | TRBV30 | TGTGCCTGGGCAGGACAGGGAAATTCACCCCTCCACTTT | CAWAGQGNSPLHF
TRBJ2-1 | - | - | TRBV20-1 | TGCAGTGCTGGGAGACTAGTTTTGGAAGTAGAGCAGTTCTTC | CSAGRLVLEVEQFF
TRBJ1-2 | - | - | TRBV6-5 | TGTGCCAGCAGTTACAAACCGGTAAACTATGGCTACACCTTC | CASSYKPVNYGYTF
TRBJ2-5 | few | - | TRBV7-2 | TGTGCCAGCAGCCGCAGGGGCGGGGATGAGGAGACCCAGTACTTC | CASSRRGGDEETQYF
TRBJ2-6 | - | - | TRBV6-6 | TGTGCCAGCAGTTACTCGATCTACCTCCGCTCTGGGGCCAACGTCCTGACTTTC | CASSYSIYLRSGANVLTF
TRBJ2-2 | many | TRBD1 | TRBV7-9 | TGTGCCAGCAGCTTAGAGGCGACAGGGGCGGCCGGGGAGCTGTTTTTT | CASSLEATGAAGELFF
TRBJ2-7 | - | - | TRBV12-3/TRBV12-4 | TGTGCCAGCAGCGGCCCTTACGAGCAGTACTTC | CASSGPYEQYF
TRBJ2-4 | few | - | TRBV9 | TGTGCCAGCAGCGTAGTAGGGGGGCCTCAGTACTTC | CASSVVGGPQYF
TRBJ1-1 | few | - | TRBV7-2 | TGTGCCAGCAGCGACAATTACAATGAAGCTTTCTTT | CASSDNYNEAFF
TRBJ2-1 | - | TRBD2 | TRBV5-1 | TGCGCCAGCAGCTTGACCGGGGGGGCCGCCTACAATGAGCAGTTCTTC | CASSLTGGAAYNEQFF
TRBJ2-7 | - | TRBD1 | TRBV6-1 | TGTGCCAGCAGCCAGGGCAGGGGGCTTTGGAACGAGCAGTACTTC | CASSQGRGLWNEQYF
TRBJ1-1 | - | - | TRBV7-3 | TGTGCCAGCAGCCCCAGGATGGAGGTCCCCCCTCGATTTAGTGGCACTGAAGCTTTCTTT | CASSPRMEVPPRFSGTEAFF
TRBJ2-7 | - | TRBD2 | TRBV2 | TGTGCCAGCCTTCCTAGCGGCCCCTACGAGCAGTACTTC | CASLPSGPYEQYF
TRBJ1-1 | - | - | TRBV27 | TGTGCCAGCAGCCAACCGGGCAGGGCGAACACTGAAGCTTTCTTT | CASSQPGRANTEAFF
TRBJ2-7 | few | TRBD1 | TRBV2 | TGTGCCAGCAGTGGCGACAGGGGTTACGAGCAGTACTTC | CASSGDRGYEQYF
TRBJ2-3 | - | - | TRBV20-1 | TGCAGTGCTAGAGAGGGGGGCGGGGGAAGCACAGATACGCAGTATTTT | CSAREGGGGSTDTQYF
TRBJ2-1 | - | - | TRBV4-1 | TGCGCCAGCAGCCGTCTGGGATACAATGAGCAGTTCTTC | CASSRLGYNEQFF
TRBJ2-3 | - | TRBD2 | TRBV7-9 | TGTGCCAGCAGCTCAGGGACTAGCTTATCCACTACGCAGTATTTT | CASSSGTSLSTTQYF
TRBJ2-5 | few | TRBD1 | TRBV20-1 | TGCAGTGCCCCTCTAGGGACAGTGTTTGAGACCCAGTACTTC | CSAPLGTVFETQYF
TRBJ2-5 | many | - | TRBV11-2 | TGTGCCAGCAGCTTAGTTCAAGAGACCCAGTACTTC | CASSLVQETQYF
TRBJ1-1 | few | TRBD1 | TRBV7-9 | TGTGCCAGCAGCCGGGACAGCGACACTGAAGCTTTCTTT | CASSRDSDTEAFF
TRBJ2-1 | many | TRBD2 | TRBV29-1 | TGCAGCGTCGGGCGGGGGGGAGCCTACAATGAGCAGTTCTTC | CSVGRGGAYNEQFF
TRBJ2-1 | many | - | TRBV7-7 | TGTGCCAGCAGCCCACAGATACAGGGAAGTGAGCAGTTCTTC | CASSPQIQGSEQFF
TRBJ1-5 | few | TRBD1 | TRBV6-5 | TGTGCCAGCAGTTACCCGACAGGGGGGATTAGCAATCAGCCCCAGCATTTT | CASSYPTGGISNQPQHF
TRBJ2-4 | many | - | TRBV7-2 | TGTGCCAGCAGCTTTGCTAGCACTTCAGGCAAAAACATTCAGTACTTC | CASSFASTSGKNIQYF